The subject of this entry is one T cell receptor beta chain. Its matching antigen is unknown. This CDR3 comprises 15 residues. V trimming: 1 base; J trimming: 1 base; junction bases outside the gene matches: 5. Germline CDR1 DFQATT, CDR2 SNEGSKA (reference sequence). These data belong to a study of Graves' ophthalmopathy and Graves' hyperthyroidism. Amplified TCR beta CDR3 regions were obtained using RNA transcripts as template. Investigators did first-round RT-PCR with HTBI primers, then second-round multiplex PCR. Using its own MiXCR run on the multiplex PCR reads, TCRdb lists one record per CDR3 protein. The sample contains hundreds of thousands of distinct CDR3 sequences, roughly 21% of which appear only once. Where ophthalmopathy was present, donors had moderate-to-severe activity, CAS ≥3, NOSPECS ≥4 and duration under 3 months. Sampling around 9.8 ml of fresh peripheral blood provided the PBMCs.

Study-level points and caveats: Classification of ophthalmopathy versus stable hyperthyroidism by a 13-signature model yielded around 88% sensitivity and 70% to 83% specificity. Most thyroid clonotypes with frequency above 0.001 were detected in blood too.

The genes are TRBV20-1 and TRBJ2-7; 9 bases line up with TRBD1. Sequenced sample: peripheral blood. This receptor was obtained from a woman aged 45-65 years with Graves' ophthalmopathy. The CDR3 sequence is CSARAGQGRSYEQYF. In DNA form, the CDR3 reads TGCAGTGCTAGAGCAGGACAGGGGCGATCCTACGAGCAGTACTTC.